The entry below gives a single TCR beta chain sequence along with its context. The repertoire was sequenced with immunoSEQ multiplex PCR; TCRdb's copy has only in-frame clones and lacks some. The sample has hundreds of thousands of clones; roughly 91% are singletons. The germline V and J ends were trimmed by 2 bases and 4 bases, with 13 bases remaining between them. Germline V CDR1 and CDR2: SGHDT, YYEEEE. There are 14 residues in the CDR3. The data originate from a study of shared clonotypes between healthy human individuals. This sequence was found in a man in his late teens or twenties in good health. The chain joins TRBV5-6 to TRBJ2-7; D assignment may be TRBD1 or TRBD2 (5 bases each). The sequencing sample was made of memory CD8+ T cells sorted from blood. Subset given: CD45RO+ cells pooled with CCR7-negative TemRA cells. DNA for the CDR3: TGTGCCAGCAGCTTCCGGGACCGGCGTTACGAGCAGTACTTC. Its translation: CASSFRDRRYEQYF.